The entry below describes one T cell receptor beta chain. The target antigen is unknown. Repertoires were generated with immunoSEQ multiplex PCR, while TCRdb's copy carries only in-frame clones and drops some. The table includes tens of thousands of clones, around 87% detected once. Trimming took 3 bases from V and 9 from J; bases not matched to a gene: 9. The length of the CDR3 is 14 residues. In germline, CDR1 is SGHDT, CDR2 YYEEEE. The source of the sample is a study of monozygotic twins with cystic fibrosis. Study findings and constraints: Age, concordance and disease severity did not associate with shared CDR3 numbers.

This sequence originates from a woman aged 30 to 39 with cystic fibrosis. The genes are TRBV5-6 and TRBJ1-2; TRBD1 matches 9 bases. The specimen was blood. CDR3 residues: CASSYRGTGNRYTF. DNA of the CDR3: TGTGCCAGCAGCTATAGAGGGACAGGGAATCGCTACACCTTC.